The entry below gives a single TCR beta chain sequence along with its context. Its specificity is not known. This entry comes from a study of shared clonotypes between healthy human individuals. HIV-negative, healthy adults without recent acute infections or vaccinations were the donors. Generated by immunoSEQ multiplex PCR, the TCRdb table keeps only in-frame clones and is missing some. The sample lists approximately 2.5 million clones, approximately 90% seen once, with roughly 0.15% in the top ten. The V and J ends lost 0 bases and 5 bases, in that order; junction bases with no gene match: 3. CDR1 is MGHRA, CDR2 YSYEKL, per germline. The CDR3 is made up of 15 amino acids. Notes on the study in general: Specimens sampled were limited to blood, with tissue repertoires likely differing.

The chain recombines TRBV4-1 with TRBJ2-5; 10 bases map to TRBD2. The sequencing sample was made of naive CD4+ T cells sorted from blood. Stated subset: CD45RA+ positively selected. This receptor was obtained from a man between 18 and 29 years old in good health. In nucleotides, the CDR3 is TGCGCCAGCAGCCAAGAACTAGCGGGATCGGAGACCCAGTACTTC. Protein: CASSQELAGSETQYF.